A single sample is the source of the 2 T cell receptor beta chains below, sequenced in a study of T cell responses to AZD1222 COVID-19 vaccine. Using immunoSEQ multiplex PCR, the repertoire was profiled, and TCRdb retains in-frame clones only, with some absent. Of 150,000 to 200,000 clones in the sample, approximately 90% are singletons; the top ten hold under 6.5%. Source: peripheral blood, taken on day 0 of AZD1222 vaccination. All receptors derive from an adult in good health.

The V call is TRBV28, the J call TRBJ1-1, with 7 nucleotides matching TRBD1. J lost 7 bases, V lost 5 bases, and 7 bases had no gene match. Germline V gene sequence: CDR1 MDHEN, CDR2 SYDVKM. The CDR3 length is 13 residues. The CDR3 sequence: CASSPGTAYEAFF. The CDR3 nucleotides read TGTGCCAGCAGTCCCGGGACAGCTTATGAAGCTTTCTTT.

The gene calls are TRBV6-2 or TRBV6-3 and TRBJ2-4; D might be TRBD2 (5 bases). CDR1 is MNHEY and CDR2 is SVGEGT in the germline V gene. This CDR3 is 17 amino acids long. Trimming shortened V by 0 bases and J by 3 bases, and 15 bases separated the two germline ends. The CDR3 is CASSYSRRAMGKNIQYF. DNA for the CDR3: TGTGCCAGCAGTTACTCGAGGCGGGCGATGGGCAAAAACATTCAGTACTTC.